Following are 23 T cell receptor beta chains from one sample sequenced in a study of blood T cells in healthy people across ages. A second PCR, run for roughly 7 to 12 cycles, used a sample-barcoded 5' primer plus a J-beta primer mix. MiXCR, applied by TCRdb to the 5' RACE reads, yields one record per CDR3 protein. The sample lists 710,000 or so distinct CDR3 sequences, approximately 31% occurring once. Sequencing was done on a sample of blood. These receptor sequences come from a woman of 80 years or more in good health.

At least ten counts were recorded for this clonotype. The chain couples TRBV6-1 to TRBJ1-4, with 7 bases that match TRBD1. The CDR3 consists of 18 residues. Germline V lookup: CDR1 MNHNS, CDR2 SASEGT. V was pared by 5 bases and J by 0 bases, with 12 bases of the junction left unmatched. The CDR3 nucleotides are TGTGCCAGCAGTCGGACCGCCGGGACAGCCTCAACTAATGAAAAACTGTTTTTT. Protein product: CASSRTAGTASTNEKLFF.

A single count supports this clonotype. V gene TRBV5-1 combines with J gene TRBJ2-7; 8 bases are a match to TRBD2. This CDR3 has 15 residues. Germline trimming cut 3 bases from V and 3 bases from J; bases unmatched to any gene: 8. CDR1 SGHRS and CDR2 YFSETQ come from the germline V gene. CDR3 nucleotides: TGCGCCAGCAGCTACCTAGCGGGCGAGGGCTACGAGCAGTACTTC. Translated: CASSYLAGEGYEQYF.

This clonotype was seen at least ten times. This may arise from a read error, as a much more abundant clone is one base away. The chain employs TRBV14 and TRBJ2-7; maybe TRBD1 (5 bases). Trimming took 4 bases from V and 1 from J, leaving 14 bases between them. The germline V gene encodes CDR1 SGHDN and CDR2 FVKESK. CDR3 size: 15 residues. CDR3 DNA sequence: TGTGCCAGCAGCCGCCGGGTGGACACTTCCTACGAGCAGTACTTC. Its protein product is CASSRRVDTSYEQYF.

The chain combines TRBV5-1 with TRBJ2-7; 7 positions agree with TRBD1. The CDR3 spans 16 residues. Germline CDR1 and CDR2: SGHRS and YFSETQ. V lost 1 base, J lost 3 bases, and 10 bases stayed unmatched. The CDR3 here is CASSLSGQAGFYEQYF. The CDR3, as DNA: TGCGCCAGCAGCTTGTCCGGACAGGCAGGATTCTACGAGCAGTACTTC.

This clonotype has at least ten counts. V and J are TRBV20-1 and TRBJ1-2; 10 positions match TRBD1. J lost 2 bases, V lost 5 bases, and 8 bases had no gene match. From germline, CDR1 is DFQATT and CDR2 SNEGSKA (reference sequence). This CDR3 spans 15 amino acids. CDR3 in DNA: TGCAGTGCTGGAAATCCGGACAGGGGGAACTATGGCTACACCTTC. Encoded protein: CSAGNPDRGNYGYTF.

This clonotype was seen repeatedly, ten times or more. This chain connects TRBV5-1 to TRBJ2-3; no clear D. In germline, CDR1 is SGHRS, CDR2 YFSETQ. CDR3 length equals 17 residues. V shed 3 bases and J shed 1 base, with 18 bases lying between them. CDR3 sequence (DNA): TGCGCCAGCAGCTACTACTCGGCCCCAGTGGGCACAGATACGCAGTATTTT. Translation gives CASSYYSAPVGTDTQYF.

This clonotype was seen ten or more times. The rearrangement joins TRBV27 to TRBJ2-1, with D possibly matching TRBD2 (6 bases). CDR3 length equals 15 residues. V shed 5 bases and J shed 1 base, with 12 bases lying between them. Germline assignment: CDR1 MNHEY and CDR2 SMNVEV (reference sequence). CDR3 nucleotides: TGTGCCAGCAGTGCGCGGGGTTCTTCCTACAATGAGCAGTTCTTC. Protein sequence: CASSARGSSYNEQFF.

Remarks on this clonotype: Likely a read error: the CDR3 ends without its conserved phenylalanine or tryptophan. The DNA is omitted, as the CDR3 cannot be located on it reliably, and the CDR3 follows TCRdb's listing. The chain carries TRBV20-1 and TRBJ2-5; the table assigns TRBD1, which was not confirmed against the DNA. CDR1 is DFQATT and CDR2 is SNEGSKA in the germline V gene (reference sequence). The CDR3 is 9 amino acids in total, end residues counted. The CDR3 sequence: CSARDRGSL.

The CDR3 DNA reads as TGTGCCAGCAGCCCCTCGACGGTATTCAATCAGCCCCAGCATTTT. This gives the protein CASSPSTVFNQPQHF. This chain uses TRBV3-1 with TRBJ1-5; D unclear. This CDR3 has 15 amino acids. The V gene lost 4 bases and the J gene lost 3 bases, with 13 bases spanning the gap. CDR1 is LGHDT and CDR2 is YNNKEL in the germline V gene (reference sequence).

At least ten counts were recorded for this clonotype. This chain links TRBV2 with TRBJ2-5, with 7 bases that match TRBD2. Looked up from germline, CDR1 is SNHLY and CDR2 is FYNNEI. The J segment lost 5 bases and the V segment lost 7 bases, leaving 16 bases of the junction unmatched. The CDR3 runs to 16 residues. The CDR3 DNA follows: TGTGCCAGCAAAGTCCTGGCTAGCGGATCCTCCGAGACCCAGTACTTC. Translation: CASKVLASGSSETQYF.

This chain uses TRBV20-1 with TRBJ2-5; D may be TRBD2 (6 bases). Trimming took off 0 bases at V and 3 bases at J, with 11 bases between the two ends. This CDR3 has 14 residues. Germline V gene data show CDR1 as DFQATT and CDR2 as SNEGSKA (reference sequence). CDR3 in DNA: TGCAGTGCTAGAGAGGAACGGGGGAAAGAGACCCAGTACTTC. Its translation: CSAREERGKETQYF.

In this sample, this clonotype turned up many times. This CDR3 is CASSPQWADTQYF. The DNA for the CDR3 is TGTGCCAGCAGTCCACAGTGGGCAGATACGCAGTATTTT. V gene TRBV28 combines with J gene TRBJ2-3; no definite D call. The CDR3 loop spans 13 amino acids. Germline lookup yields CDR1 MDHEN and CDR2 SYDVKM. V shed 5 bases and J shed 4 bases, with 10 bases lying between them.

V usage is TRBV24-1 and J usage is TRBJ1-2; 7 bases are shared with TRBD1. The CDR3 sequence is 15 residues long. Trimming removed 3 bases from V and 3 bases from J; junction bases left unmatched: 6. From germline, CDR1 is KGHDR and CDR2 SFDVKD. CDR3 protein: CATSDPLGTDYGYTF. As DNA, the CDR3 is TGTGCCACCAGTGATCCGCTAGGGACAGACTATGGCTACACCTTC.

This clonotype was counted only a few times. A much larger clone differs from this one at a single base, so this may be a read error. The chain is built from TRBV10-3 and TRBJ1-2; the match to TRBD1 covers 7 bases. Germline V gene sequence: CDR1 ENHRY, CDR2 SYGVKD. J gave up 0 bases and V 2 bases, and 3 bases lay outside the gene matches. The CDR3 contains 15 residues. The CDR3 loop is CAISEPGTANYGYTF. In DNA form, the CDR3 reads TGTGCCATCAGTGAGCCGGGGACAGCTAACTATGGCTACACCTTC.

This clonotype came up many times. The chain couples TRBV20-1 to TRBJ2-1; D call uncertain. This CDR3 has 12 residues. CDR1 and CDR2 from the germline V gene are DFQATT and SNEGSKA (reference sequence). V was cut by 2 bases and J by 2 bases, with 4 bases left in between. The CDR3 is CSARQTYNEQFF. Written as DNA, the CDR3 is TGCAGTGCTAGACAGACCTACAATGAGCAGTTCTTC.

About this clonotype: It may be a read error: a sequence one base away is much more abundant. The chain has TRBV6-6 and TRBJ2-4; 11 bases match TRBD1. TRBJ2-7 explains the end of the DNA better; the J call may be wrong. Germline-derived CDR1 and CDR2 are MNHNY and SVGAGI (reference sequence). The CDR3 length is 16 residues. The CDR3 reads CAGRPRGTGGTYEQYF. The CDR3 coding sequence is TGTGCCGGCAGACCAAGAGGGACAGGGGGTACCTACGAGCAGTACTTC.

This clonotype was seen at least ten times. The chain employs TRBV7-8 and TRBJ2-7, with 7 bases matching TRBD1. This CDR3 has 17 amino acids. CDR1 SGHVS and CDR2 FQNEAQ come from the germline V gene. The V and J ends lost 5 bases and 6 bases, in that order; junction bases with no gene match: 19. The DNA for the CDR3 is TGTGCCAGCAGCCCCTTAGGGGGCAGGTCCCTAGGGAGCGAGCAGTACTTC. Encoded protein: CASSPLGGRSLGSEQYF.

This clonotype has only a few counts. V is TRBV28 and J is TRBJ2-2; TRBD2 matches 7 bases. The CDR3 loop spans 15 amino acids. V lost 6 bases to trimming and J lost 2 bases; unmatched junction nucleotides: 6. CDR1 is MDHEN and CDR2 is SYDVKM in the germline V gene. The DNA for the CDR3 is TGTGCCAGCAGACTCCGGGGGGTAAACACCGGGGAGCTGTTTTTT. Residues: CASRLRGVNTGELFF.

Regarding this clonotype: This may come from a read error, since a much larger clone is one base off. V and J are TRBV12-3 or TRBV12-4 and TRBJ2-1; maybe TRBD2 (6 bases). Matching the DNA end better, TRBJ2-7 makes the J call doubtful. The CDR3 extends over 15 amino acids. CDR3 loop: CASRVTSSSYNEQYF. In DNA form, the CDR3 reads TGTGCCAGCAGGGTGACTAGTAGCTCCTACAATGAGCAGTACTTC.

This rearrangement joins TRBV19 to TRBJ2-1; 7 bases agree with TRBD1. V gave up 7 bases and J gave up 1 base; unmatched junction bases: 10. CDR3 length: 16 amino acids. Germline V gene data show CDR1 as LNHDA and CDR2 as SQIVND (reference sequence). The CDR3 reads CASKGRRTGSYNEQFF. CDR3 nucleotides: TGTGCCAGTAAAGGCAGGCGGACAGGTTCCTACAATGAGCAGTTCTTC.

In regard to this clonotype: Being one base from a much bigger clone, this may be a read error. The chain joins TRBV3-1 to TRBJ2-7; no clear D. The germline CDR1 and CDR2 sequences are LGHDT and YNNKEL (reference sequence). V shed 1 base and J shed 2 bases, with 6 bases lying between them. The CDR3 extends over 13 amino acids. CDR3 residues: CASSQGPTYEQYF. The CDR3 DNA is TGTGCCAGCAGCCAAGGCCCAACCTACGAGCAGTACTTC.

CDR3 region: CASSLASREGTGELFF. Written as DNA, the CDR3 is TGTGCCAGCAGCTTGGCCTCGAGGGAGGGCACCGGGGAGCTGTTTTTT. V usage is TRBV5-5 and J usage is TRBJ2-2, with 7 bases that match TRBD2. CDR1 and CDR2 (germline): SGHKS, YYEKEE (reference sequence). The trim removed 0 bases at V and 4 bases at J, leaving 6 bases unmatched. This CDR3 is built from 16 residues.

V is TRBV7-2 and J is TRBJ2-3; TRBD1 matches at 8 bases. The germline CDR1 and CDR2 sequences are SGHTA and FQGNSA. CDR3 length: 15 amino acids. Germline trimming cut 1 base from V and 6 bases from J; bases unmatched to any gene: 6. As DNA, the CDR3 is TGTGCCAGCAGCTTAGAGAGCCAGGGGGCGGATACGCAGTATTTT. Encoded protein: CASSLESQGADTQYF.